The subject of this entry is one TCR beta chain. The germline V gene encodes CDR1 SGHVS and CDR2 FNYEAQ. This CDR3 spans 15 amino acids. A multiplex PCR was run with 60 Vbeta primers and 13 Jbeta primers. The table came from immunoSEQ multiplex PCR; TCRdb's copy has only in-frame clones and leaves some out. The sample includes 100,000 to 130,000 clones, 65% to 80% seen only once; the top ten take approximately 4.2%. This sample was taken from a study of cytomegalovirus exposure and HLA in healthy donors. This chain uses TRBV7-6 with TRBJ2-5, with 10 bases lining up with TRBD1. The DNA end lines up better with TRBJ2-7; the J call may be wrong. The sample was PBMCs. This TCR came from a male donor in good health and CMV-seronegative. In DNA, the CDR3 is TGTGCCAGCAGCTCAGGGACAGGGGTTAAAGACGAGCAGTACTTC. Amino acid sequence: CASSSGTGVKDEQYF.